The rows below give T cell receptor beta chains drawn from one sample of a study of regulatory T cells in long-lasting Graves disease. MiXCR was run by TCRdb on the multiplex PCR reads, yielding one entry per CDR3 protein. The sample lists a few hundred thousand distinct CDR3 sequences, 12% occurring once. The data were also submitted as part of a second study, on T cells in Graves' hyperthyroidism and ophthalmopathy.

The specimen comprised peripheral blood mononuclear cells (PBMCs), sampled at new diagnosis, from a patient treated with antithyroid drugs. The receptor source for this set is a woman aged 18 to 35 with Graves disease. Both conserved end residues are part of each CDR3. A D gene is named only where the DNA matches it firmly. Clone size is stated in some rows and not others, as once, few, many or a class when expanded.

D gene	CDR3 length	V gene	J gene	clone size	CDR3 protein	CDR3 DNA
TRBD1	16	TRBV11-2	TRBJ1-3	many	CASSYIEGAHGNTIYF	TGTGCCAGCAGCTACATCGAGGGGGCGCATGGAAACACCATATATTTT
TRBD2	17	TRBV20-1	TRBJ2-1	many	CSAQPRVAGVVYNEQFF	TGCAGTGCCCAGCCTCGGGTAGCGGGAGTCGTGTACAATGAGCAGTTCTTC
-	13	TRBV15	TRBJ1-5	many	CATSRQGNQPQHF	TGTGCCACCAGCAGACAGGGAAATCAGCCCCAGCATTTT
TRBD1	15	TRBV4-1	TRBJ1-2	many	CASSQTNRGRNGYTF	TGCGCCAGCAGCCAAACTAACAGGGGGCGGAATGGCTACACCTTC
-	14	TRBV12-3/TRBV12-4	TRBJ1-4	many	CASSPALTNEKLFF	TGTGCCAGCAGTCCAGCTCTAACTAATGAAAAACTGTTTTTT
-	14	TRBV12-3/TRBV12-4	TRBJ1-6	many	CASSKTIYNSPLHF	TGTGCCAGCAGTAAGACAATTTATAATTCACCCCTCCACTTT
-	14	TRBV27	TRBJ2-2	many	CASSTGENTGELFF	TGTGCCAGCAGTACTGGCGAGAACACCGGGGAGCTGTTTTTT
TRBD2	13	TRBV6-1	TRBJ2-7	many	CASSQGLDYEQYF	TGTGCCAGCAGCCAGGGACTAGACTACGAGCAGTACTTC
TRBD1	14	TRBV12-3/TRBV12-4	TRBJ1-1	many	CASSFGQGRTEAFF	TGTGCCAGCAGTTTCGGACAGGGCAGAACTGAAGCTTTCTTT
-	14	TRBV28	TRBJ2-7	-	CASSPGLRGYEQYF	TGTGCCAGCAGTCCGGGACTTAGAGGGTACGAGCAGTACTTC
-	14	TRBV7-9	TRBJ1-4	many	CASSIEGSNEKLFF	TGTGCCAGCAGCATCGAGGGGTCTAATGAAAAACTGTTTTTT
TRBD2	15	TRBV4-3	TRBJ2-5	many	CASSPTSGFQETQYF	TGCGCCAGCAGCCCGACTAGCGGGTTTCAAGAGACCCAGTACTTC
TRBD2	16	TRBV5-1	TRBJ2-3	many	CASSSSSGLRTDTQYF	TGCGCCAGCAGCTCGTCCTCGGGACTACGAACAGATACGCAGTATTTT
-	13	TRBV19	TRBJ1-5	-	CASSIGRNQPQHF	TGTGCCAGTAGTATTGGCCGCAATCAGCCCCAGCATTTT
-	14	TRBV2	TRBJ2-1	many	CASNRRLGPDEQFF	TGTGCCAGCAATAGGAGACTAGGCCCCGATGAGCAGTTCTTC
TRBD1	15	TRBV9	TRBJ2-1	few	CASSLTGQGVHEQFF	TGTGCCAGCAGCCTGACGGGACAGGGGGTCCATGAGCAGTTCTTC
-	15	TRBV25-1	TRBJ2-5	-	CASSYGILEGETQYF	TGTGCCAGCAGTTACGGGATCTTAGAGGGAGAGACCCAGTACTTC
-	14	TRBV2	TRBJ1-5	many	CASKESYSNQPQHF	TGTGCCAGCAAGGAGTCGTATAGCAATCAGCCCCAGCATTTT
TRBD2	15	TRBV20-1	TRBJ2-2	many	CSAQSGKANTGELFF	TGCAGTGCGCAAAGCGGGAAGGCGAACACCGGGGAGCTGTTTTTT
-	15	TRBV6-2/TRBV6-3	TRBJ1-2	-	CASSYSTGGGYGYTF	TGTGCCAGCAGTTACTCGACTGGGGGAGGCTATGGCTACACCTTC
-	13	TRBV12-3/TRBV12-4	TRBJ1-1	many	CASSLMRSLGAFF	TGTGCCAGCAGTTTGATGAGGTCCCTGGGCGCTTTCTTT
-	14	TRBV6-1	TRBJ1-2	few	CASSYGRKNYGYTF	TGTGCCAGCAGTTACGGGAGGAAAAACTATGGCTACACCTTC
TRBD2	17	TRBV4-1	TRBJ2-1	-	CASSQDVASGIYNEQFF	TGCGCCAGCAGCCAAGATGTGGCTAGCGGGATCTACAATGAGCAGTTCTTC
-	13	TRBV19	TRBJ2-1	many	CASTGTLNDEQFF	TGTGCCAGTACAGGGACTCTTAACGACGAGCAGTTCTTC